Following are 7 T cell receptor beta chains from one sample sequenced in a study of cytomegalovirus exposure and HLA in healthy donors. The PCR ran on 60 Vbeta and 13 Jbeta primers. The data were produced by immunoSEQ multiplex PCR, yet TCRdb's version contains in-frame clones alone and is incomplete. The sample lists about 65,000 clones; around three quarters were seen once. Sequenced sample: PBMCs. These receptors were taken from a woman aged 30 to 39 in good health and CMV-seronegative.

In its sample, this clone was seen once. V is TRBV30 and J is TRBJ2-1; tentative D call: TRBD2 (6 bases). There are 15 residues in the CDR3. Germline V lookup: CDR1 GTSNPN, CDR2 SVGIG (reference sequence). The CDR3 loop reads CATGRGTSSYNEQFF. The CDR3 DNA follows: TGTGCGACCGGTCGGGGGACGAGCTCCTACAATGAGCAGTTCTTC.

This clone is medium-sized by share. The CDR3 sequence: CASSEQGALDTQYF. In DNA form, the CDR3 reads TGTGCCAGCAGTGAGCAGGGGGCGTTAGATACGCAGTATTTT. The chain recombines TRBV6-4 with TRBJ2-3, with 8 bases identical to TRBD1. Germline V gene data show CDR1 as MRHNA and CDR2 as SNTAGT. This CDR3 has 14 amino acids. The V segment lost 3 bases and the J segment 5 bases; nucleotides outside the gene matches: 4.

This chain joins TRBV5-6 and TRBJ1-6, with D perhaps matching TRBD1 (5 bases). Trimming removed 0 bases from V and 8 bases from J, with 12 bases in between. The V gene's germline CDR1 is SGHDT and CDR2 YYEEEE. CDR3 length equals 15 residues. The chain's CDR3 is CASSLGTGDHSPLHF. CDR3 DNA sequence: TGTGCCAGCAGCTTGGGTACAGGAGATCATTCACCCCTCCACTTT.

The rearrangement links TRBV13 to TRBJ2-1; possible D gene TRBD1, 6 bases. V lost 5 bases and J lost 7, with 18 bases in between. CDR1 PRHDT and CDR2 FYEKMQ come from the germline V gene (reference sequence). The CDR3 contains 15 residues. CDR3 sequence (DNA): TGTGCCAGCAGCGTTGGACAGTCAAGATCAAATGAGCAGTTCTTC. As protein: CASSVGQSRSNEQFF.

The gene calls are TRBV10-1 and TRBJ1-1; perhaps TRBD1 as D (5 bases). Deletions cut 8 bases from V and 1 base from J, with 17 bases between. Looked up from germline, CDR1 is WNHNN and CDR2 is SYGVQD (reference sequence). The CDR3 runs to 15 residues. CDR3 sequence: CASLWTPTRNTEAFF. The CDR3 DNA follows: TGCGCCAGCTTGTGGACACCGACGAGGAACACTGAAGCTTTCTTT.

V is TRBV5-7 and J is TRBJ1-2; no clear D gene. TRBV5-7 is labeled an ORF, and its function is uncertain. This CDR3 comprises 13 residues. V was shortened by 7 bases and J by 3 bases, with 13 bases between the two germline ends. CDR3 bases: TGTGCCAGCCGACTTAACTTGGACTATGGCTACACCTTC. Translating it yields CASRLNLDYGYTF.

J is TRBJ2-1 and V is TRBV2; D possibly corresponds to TRBD2 (7 bases). The V end lost 5 bases, the J end lost 3 bases, and 14 bases lay between the germline ends. The germline gives CDR1 SNHLY, CDR2 FYNNEI. The CDR3 is 15 residues long. CDR3 sequence reads: CASSKGGGDYNEQFF. DNA of the CDR3: TGTGCCAGCAGTAAGGGGGGGGGCGACTACAATGAGCAGTTCTTC.